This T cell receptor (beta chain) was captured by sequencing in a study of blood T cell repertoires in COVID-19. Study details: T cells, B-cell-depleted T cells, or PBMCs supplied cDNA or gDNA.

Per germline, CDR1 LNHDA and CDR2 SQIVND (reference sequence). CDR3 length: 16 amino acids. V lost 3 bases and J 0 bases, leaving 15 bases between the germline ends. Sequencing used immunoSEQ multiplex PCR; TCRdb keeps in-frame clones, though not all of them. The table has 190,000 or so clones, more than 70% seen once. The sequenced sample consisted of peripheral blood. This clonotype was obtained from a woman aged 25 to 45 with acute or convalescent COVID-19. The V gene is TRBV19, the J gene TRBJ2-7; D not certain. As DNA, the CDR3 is TGTGCCAGTAGTATCAACAGTTTTGCCGTCTCCTACGAGCAGTACTTC. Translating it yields CASSINSFAVSYEQYF.